The entry below gives a single TCR beta chain sequence along with its context. No antigen is known for it. The data were obtained in a study of cytomegalovirus exposure and HLA in healthy donors. Study-wide results and limits: TCR association rates varied by HLA locus in a later analysis, with DRB1 highest and HLA-C lowest. Exclusion as indistinguishable affected some V segments, including TRBV6-2 and TRBV6-3. As was reported, the classifier diagnosed cytomegalovirus status with high specificity and sensitivity. In a later analysis, TCR beta V- and J-gene trimming was associated with a missense DCLRE1C variant.

The study ran its PCR with 60 Vbeta and 13 Jbeta primers. Generated by immunoSEQ multiplex PCR, the TCRdb table keeps only in-frame clones and is missing some. The table includes 85,000 to 100,000 clones, around 60% detected once. Germline assignment: CDR1 MDHEN and CDR2 SYDVKM. The CDR3 loop spans 13 amino acids. V lost 8 bases and J 7 bases, leaving 17 bases between the germline ends. The gene calls are TRBV28 and TRBJ2-5, with D perhaps TRBD1 (6 bases). The TCR originated in a man in his 60s in good health and CMV-seronegative. Input material: PBMCs. In nucleotides, the CDR3 is TGTGCCAGCCACGGACAGTTGCTGGGGACCCAGTACTTC. Translation: CASHGQLLGTQYF.